Presented here are 22 T cell receptor beta chains from one specimen sequenced in a study of cytotoxic CD8 clonotypes in ibrutinib-treated CLL. Some clones are missing from TCRdb's copy, which holds only in-frame ones; the method was immunoSEQ multiplex PCR. This table has some 130,000 clones, approximately 83% appearing once. The sequences come from PBMCs, collected after 24 months of ibrutinib treatment. Every receptor here comes from a human donor with chronic lymphocytic leukemia.

The chain combines TRBV28 with TRBJ2-1; 7 positions match TRBD1. V shed 6 bases, J shed 16 bases, and the junction held 9 bases outside the gene matches. CDR3 length: 11 residues. Per the germline V gene, CDR1 is MDHEN and CDR2 is SYDVKM. In nucleotides, the CDR3 is TGTGCCAGCAGACGAGAGTACAGGGGCTTCTTC. Its protein is CASRREYRGFF. Variable domain in full (rest from reference TRBV28 and TRBJ2-1): DVKVTQSSRYLVKRTGEKVFLECVQDMDHENMFWYRQDPGLGLRLIYFSYDVKMKEKGDIPEGYSVSREKKERFSLILESASTNQTSMYLCASRREYRGFFGPGTRLTVL.

The chain carries TRBV7-2 and TRBJ2-5, with D hard to call. Germline V CDR1 and CDR2: SGHTA, FQGNSA. CDR3 size: 13 residues. Trimming removed 1 base from V and 5 bases from J, with 8 bases in between. This chain's CDR3 is CASSLDTQETQYF. In DNA form, the CDR3 reads TGTGCCAGCAGCTTAGATACTCAGGAGACCCAGTACTTC.

The genes are TRBV10-3 and TRBJ2-7; TRBD1 matches at 10 bases. The CDR3 loop spans 12 amino acids. Trimming took 11 bases from V and 2 from J; bases not matched to a gene: 3. From germline, CDR1 is ENHRY and CDR2 SYGVKD. The CDR3 nucleotides read TGTGCCGCCGGGACAGGGGCCTACGAGCAGTACTTC. Protein sequence: CAAGTGAYEQYF.

V gene TRBV7-6 combines with J gene TRBJ2-5; 10 positions agree with TRBD1. Germline CDR1 SGHVS, CDR2 FNYEAQ. CDR3 length equals 16 residues. V lost 5 bases, J lost 5 bases, and 11 bases stayed unmatched. The DNA of the CDR3 is TGTGCCAGCAGCCCCTTTCCGGGACAGGGGAGGGAGACCCAGTACTTC. Translation gives CASSPFPGQGRETQYF.

The V gene is TRBV29-1, the J gene TRBJ2-7; 10 bases are shared with TRBD1. The germline V gene encodes CDR1 SQVTM and CDR2 ANQGSEA. V dropped 6 bases and J dropped 7; count of bases not matched to a gene: 9. This CDR3 has 13 residues. The CDR3 region is CSVAFDRGREQYF. The CDR3 bases are TGCAGCGTCGCCTTTGACAGGGGGCGAGAGCAGTACTTC.

The V gene is TRBV5-4, the J gene TRBJ1-6; 10 nucleotides align to TRBD1. This CDR3 has 15 residues. Germline CDR1 SGHNT, CDR2 YYREEE (reference sequence). With 3 bases clipped from V and 11 bases from J, the junction kept 8 bases outside the gene matches. The CDR3 loop reads CASSSGQGRRTPLHF. The CDR3 coding sequence is TGTGCCAGCAGCTCGGGACAGGGGCGTCGGACACCCCTCCACTTT.

The chain has TRBV7-2 and TRBJ2-3; 7 bases line up with TRBD2. The CDR3 covers 15 residues. Looked up from germline, CDR1 is SGHTA and CDR2 is FQGNSA. V lost 5 bases, J lost 0 bases, and 5 bases stayed unmatched. CDR3 bases: TGTGCCAGCAGCCGCGGGGGTCCTAGCACAGATACGCAGTATTTT. Translating it yields CASSRGGPSTDTQYF.

The J gene is TRBJ2-2, the V gene TRBV6-6; D is unclear. CDR3 length equals 14 residues. V was trimmed by 3 bases and J by 6 bases, leaving 11 bases between them. Germline V gives CDR1 MNHNY, CDR2 SVGAGI (reference sequence). The CDR3 sequence is CASSYRPFPGELFF. Written as DNA, the CDR3 is TGTGCCAGCAGTTATCGCCCGTTCCCCGGGGAGCTGTTTTTT.

The chain uses TRBV27 and TRBJ1-3; 7 nucleotides match TRBD1. Germline-derived CDR1 and CDR2 are MNHEY and SMNVEV (reference sequence). CDR3 length: 16 residues. The V segment lost 5 bases and the J segment 1 base; nucleotides outside the gene matches: 8. The CDR3 bases are TGTGCCAGCAGTCCCTCAGACAGGGTGTCTGGAAACACCATATATTTT. Protein product: CASSPSDRVSGNTIYF.

The chain employs TRBV19 and TRBJ2-3; D is unresolved. The CDR3 is 14 amino acids. The germline CDR1 and CDR2 sequences are LNHDA and SQIVND (reference sequence). V was cut by 7 bases and J by 3 bases, with 14 bases left in between. The CDR3 is CASTTTPRTDTQYF. The CDR3, as DNA: TGTGCCAGTACCACAACCCCGAGGACAGATACGCAGTATTTT.

The rearrangement uses TRBV25-1 and TRBJ2-1, with 10 bases aligning to TRBD2. With V trimmed by 3 bases and J by 6 bases, 8 bases remained unmatched. The CDR3 contains 16 residues. Germline V gives CDR1 MGHDK, CDR2 SYGVNS. The CDR3 DNA sequence: TGTGCCAGCAGTGATCCTCGACTAGCGGGCCGCAATGAGCAGTTCTTC. This gives the protein CASSDPRLAGRNEQFF.

This chain joins TRBV9 and TRBJ2-1; D not resolved. CDR1 SGDLS and CDR2 YYNGEE come from the germline V gene. V was shortened by 0 bases and J by 4 bases, with 5 bases between the two germline ends. The CDR3 loop spans 13 amino acids. CDR3 in DNA: TGTGCCAGCAGCGTAGAGGGTTACAATGAGCAGTTCTTC. This encodes CASSVEGYNEQFF.

A single count supports this clone. The chain uses TRBV27 and TRBJ1-2, with D possibly matching TRBD1 (5 bases). The germline V gene encodes CDR1 MNHEY and CDR2 SMNVEV (reference sequence). The CDR3 length is 14 residues. V was pared by 3 bases and J by 8 bases, with 16 bases between. The CDR3 protein is CASSFQGRNGGYTF. CDR3 sequence (DNA): TGTGCCAGCAGTTTTCAGGGAAGGAATGGAGGCTACACCTTC.

The rearrangement links TRBV19 to TRBJ2-4; the match to TRBD2 covers 13 bases. CDR1 and CDR2 from the germline V gene are LNHDA and SQIVND (reference sequence). The CDR3 has 15 residues. V was clipped by 3 bases and J by 7 bases; unmatched bases: 3. In DNA, the CDR3 is TGTGCCAGTAGTATGGGACTAGCGGGGAGGAACATTCAGTACTTC. This sequence encodes CASSMGLAGRNIQYF.

This rearrangement joins TRBV19 to TRBJ1-1; D remains ambiguous. Trimming cost V 7 bases and J 5 bases, with 14 bases left between them. Germline CDR1 reads LNHDA; CDR2 reads SQIVND (reference sequence). This CDR3 region has 13 residues. Here the CDR3 DNA reads TGTGCCAGTACCCTATCCACGGCTACTGAAGCTTTCTTT. As protein: CASTLSTATEAFF.

The chain uses TRBV4-1 and TRBJ2-2; 9 bases map to TRBD2. Germline V gene lookup returns CDR1 MGHRA and CDR2 YSYEKL. Losses at the gene ends were 3 bases for V and 6 bases for J; bases not matched to a gene: 8. This CDR3 region has 16 residues. CDR3 sequence reads: CASSQRSGGLAGELFF. CDR3 bases: TGCGCCAGCAGCCAGAGGAGCGGGGGGTTGGCCGGGGAGCTGTTTTTT.

The chain uses TRBV7-2 and TRBJ2-1; D unresolved. The CDR3 contains 12 residues. Trimming stripped 5 bases from V and 2 bases from J, with 4 bases between. In germline, CDR1 is SGHTA, CDR2 FQGNSA. CDR3 in DNA: TGTGCCAGCAGCCCCGCCTACAATGAGCAGTTCTTC. Amino acids: CASSPAYNEQFF.

The chain carries TRBV5-4 and TRBJ2-3; no reliable D call. The CDR3 consists of 13 residues. Trimming took off 7 bases at V and 0 bases at J, with 9 bases between the two ends. CDR1 is SGHNT and CDR2 is YYREEE in the germline V gene (reference sequence). CDR3 amino acids: CASSRGSTDTQYF. The CDR3 bases are TGTGCCAGCTCCCGCGGAAGCACAGATACGCAGTATTTT.

This chain joins TRBV28 and TRBJ1-6; the D is unclear. Trimming removed 6 bases from V and 6 bases from J, with 12 bases in between. The germline gives CDR1 MDHEN, CDR2 SYDVKM. This CDR3 comprises 14 residues. The CDR3 bases are TGTGCCAGCAGATTGAGTAGGAGTAATTCACCCCTCCACTTT. This gives the protein CASRLSRSNSPLHF.

This chain links TRBV5-1 with TRBJ1-3, with 7 bases that match TRBD1. Trimming at V came to 4 bases and at J to 0 bases, leaving 7 bases not matched to a gene. The CDR3 length is 16 residues. Looked up from germline, CDR1 is SGHRS and CDR2 is YFSETQ. The CDR3 reads CASSDVGTASGNTIYF. The CDR3 DNA reads TGCGCCAGCAGCGATGTTGGGACAGCCTCTGGAAACACCATATATTTT.

The CDR3 coding sequence is TGTGCCAGCAGCGCCATTAGGGGCGGGCAGTACTTC. Translation: CASSAIRGGQYF. This sequence joins TRBV7-2 and TRBJ2-7; weak D call: TRBD1 (5 bases). The CDR3 extends over 12 amino acids. The V and J ends lost 5 bases and 9 bases respectively, with 14 bases between them. Germline V gene lookup returns CDR1 SGHTA and CDR2 FQGNSA.

This clone was detected once. J is TRBJ2-3 and V is TRBV6-5, with a possible D match to TRBD2 (5 bases). Trimming pared 6 bases from V and 2 bases from J, leaving 15 bases between. Germline V gene data show CDR1 as MNHEY and CDR2 as SVGAGI. CDR3 size: 15 residues. The CDR3 DNA reads TGTGCCAGCAGAGACCCGGGGTCCTTCACAGATACGCAGTATTTT. Translating it yields CASRDPGSFTDTQYF.